A single T cell receptor beta chain is shown here with its context. Germline values: CDR1 WSHSY, CDR2 SAAADI. V lost 7 bases to trimming and J lost 0 bases, with 15 bases between them. The CDR3 loop spans 15 amino acids. The data are from a study of blood T cell repertoires in COVID-19. Whole-study context: The United States, Italy and Spain were the sources of the acute and convalescent COVID-19 samples. PBMCs, B-cell-depleted T cells, or T cells provided the cDNA or gDNA that made up the material.

Per the study methods: How many nucleated cells were present was estimated from reference gene primer amplification. The table came from immunoSEQ multiplex PCR; TCRdb's copy has only in-frame clones and leaves some out. From that table come the V and J calls and clone size; the DNA was used to work out D and trimming. The data show more than 250,000 clones, more than 75% seen once. V is TRBV10-2 and J is TRBJ1-2, with D perhaps matching TRBD1 (5 bases). The receptor comes from a man between 50 and 59 years old with active or convalescent COVID-19. The specimen sequenced was peripheral blood. CDR3 in amino acids: CASTPTVTSNYGYTF. The CDR3 DNA sequence: TGCGCCAGCACCCCGACAGTTACCTCTAACTATGGCTACACCTTC.